This T cell receptor beta chain was captured in a study of blood T cell repertoires in COVID-19. Study at large: Collection of acute and convalescent COVID-19 samples took place in the United States, Italy and Spain. T cells, B-cell-depleted T cells, or PBMCs provided the cDNA or gDNA that served as material.

How the authors handled the data: How many nucleated cells were present was estimated from reference gene primer amplification. Clones were sequenced by immunoSEQ multiplex PCR, and TCRdb holds only the in-frame ones, with some missing. The DNA was the basis for D and trimming; V, J and clone size are from that table. The top ten hold approximately 9.8% of the sample, which has some 29,000 clones, about nine tenths seen once. This CDR3 contains 13 residues. Trimming removed 6 bases from V and 2 bases from J, with 11 bases in between. Germline V gene sequence: CDR1 SGHVS, CDR2 FNYEAQ. The sequencing sample was made of peripheral blood. This clonotype originated in a human donor in a cohort sampled during active COVID-19. V and J are TRBV7-6 and TRBJ2-7, with D perhaps given as TRBD1 or TRBD2 (5 bases each). The CDR3 here is CASSLQEAYEQYF. The CDR3, as DNA: TGTGCCAGCAGTTTACAGGAGGCCTACGAGCAGTACTTC.